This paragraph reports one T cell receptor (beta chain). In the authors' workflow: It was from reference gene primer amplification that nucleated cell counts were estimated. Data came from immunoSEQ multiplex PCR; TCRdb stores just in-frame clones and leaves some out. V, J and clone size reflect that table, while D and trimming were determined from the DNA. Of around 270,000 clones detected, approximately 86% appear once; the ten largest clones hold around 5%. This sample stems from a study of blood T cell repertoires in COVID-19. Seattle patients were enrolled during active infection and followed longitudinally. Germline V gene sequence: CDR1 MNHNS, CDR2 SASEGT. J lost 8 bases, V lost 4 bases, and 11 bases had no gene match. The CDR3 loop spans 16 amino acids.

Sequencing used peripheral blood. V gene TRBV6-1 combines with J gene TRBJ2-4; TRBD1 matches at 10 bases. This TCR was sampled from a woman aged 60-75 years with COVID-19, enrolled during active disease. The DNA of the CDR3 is TGTGCCAGCAGTGGTGGAGACAGGGGGCTATGGGACATTCAGTACTTC. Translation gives CASSGGDRGLWDIQYF.